The rows below give T cell receptor beta chains drawn from one sample of a study of identical twins. TCRdb independently ran MiXCR on the 5' RACE reads; one entry per CDR3 protein. There are 1.5 million to 2 million distinct CDR3 sequences in the sample; under 35% occur only once, and 0.25% to 0.3% lies in the top ten. Material: cord blood. All receptors come from a newborn girl in good health. CDR3s include the opening cysteine and the closing phenylalanine or tryptophan. Each record gives: D gene, V gene, J gene, clone size, CDR3 protein, CDR3 DNA. D genes are given only for firm matches. Rows may omit the clone size; those that give it use once, few, many or a size class.

D gene: TRBD2; V gene: TRBV5-1; J gene: TRBJ2-3; clone size: few; CDR3 protein: CASSFGLAGDTDTQYF; CDR3 DNA: TGCGCCAGCAGCTTCGGACTAGCGGGCGACACAGATACGCAGTATTTT
D gene: TRBD2; V gene: TRBV3-1; J gene: TRBJ2-1; clone size: NA; CDR3 protein: CASSPSAGGREQFF; CDR3 DNA: TGTGCCAGCAGCCCCTCTGCGGGAGGGCGAGAGCAGTTCTTC
D gene: NA; V gene: TRBV6-6; J gene: TRBJ1-1; clone size: few; CDR3 protein: CASSYERTEAFF; CDR3 DNA: TGTGCCAGCAGTTACGAGCGAACTGAAGCTTTCTTT
D gene: TRBD1; V gene: TRBV25-1; J gene: TRBJ2-1; clone size: NA; CDR3 protein: CASSVGTGVGETQFF; CDR3 DNA: TGTGCCAGCAGTGTAGGGACAGGGGTAGGAGAGACCCAGTTCTTC
D gene: TRBD2; V gene: TRBV20-1; J gene: TRBJ2-2; clone size: NA; CDR3 protein: CSARLAGSNTGELFF; CDR3 DNA: TGCAGTGCTAGGCTAGCGGGGTCGAACACCGGGGAGCTGTTTTTT
D gene: NA; V gene: TRBV3-1; J gene: TRBJ2-2; clone size: NA; CDR3 protein: CASSQARIAVVTGELFF; CDR3 DNA: TGTGCCAGCAGCCAAGCTAGAATAGCGGTCGTCACCGGGGAGCTGTTTTTT
D gene: TRBD1; V gene: TRBV6-6; J gene: TRBJ1-2; clone size: many; CDR3 protein: CASSYGTGGYGYTF; CDR3 DNA: TGTGCCAGCAGTTACGGGACAGGGGGCTATGGCTACACCTTC
D gene: NA; V gene: TRBV12-3/TRBV12-4; J gene: TRBJ1-4; clone size: NA; CDR3 protein: CASSFGGGLNEKLFF; CDR3 DNA: TGTGCCAGCAGTTTTGGAGGAGGCCTTAATGAAAAACTGTTTTTT
D gene: TRBD2; V gene: TRBV5-6; J gene: TRBJ2-5; clone size: NA; CDR3 protein: CASSSPLREGVDEQYF; CDR3 DNA: TGTGCCAGCAGCTCGCCGCTTCGGGAGGGCGTCGATGAGCAGTACTTC
D gene: NA; V gene: TRBV3-1; J gene: TRBJ1-5; clone size: NA; CDR3 protein: CASSQDPLRSNQPQHF; CDR3 DNA: TGTGCCAGCAGCCAAGACCCCTTGCGGAGCAATCAGCCCCAGCATTTT
D gene: TRBD1; V gene: TRBV20-1; J gene: TRBJ1-1; clone size: few; CDR3 protein: CSARGLGQGGTEAFF; CDR3 DNA: TGCAGTGCTAGGGGGTTGGGACAGGGCGGCACTGAAGCTTTCTTT
D gene: TRBD2; V gene: TRBV20-1; J gene: TRBJ2-1; clone size: NA; CDR3 protein: CSANPLAGAYHEQFF; CDR3 DNA: TGCAGTGCGAACCCTCTGGCGGGAGCATACCATGAGCAGTTCTTC
D gene: TRBD1; V gene: TRBV24-1; J gene: TRBJ2-1; clone size: few; CDR3 protein: CATSASGGSYNEQFF; CDR3 DNA: TGTGCCACCAGTGCCTCAGGGGGCTCCTACAATGAGCAGTTCTTC
D gene: NA; V gene: TRBV2; J gene: TRBJ2-3; clone size: few; CDR3 protein: CASSSRGGVVTDTQYF; CDR3 DNA: TGTGCCAGCAGCTCTAGGGGCGGCGTCGTAACAGATACGCAGTATTTT
D gene: TRBD2; V gene: TRBV12-3/TRBV12-4; J gene: TRBJ2-3; clone size: NA; CDR3 protein: CASSRRGGDTQYF; CDR3 DNA: TGTGCCAGCAGTCGCCGGGGGGGTGATACGCAGTATTTT
D gene: NA; V gene: TRBV27; J gene: TRBJ1-2; clone size: many; CDR3 protein: CASSSIHRDGYTF; CDR3 DNA: TGTGCCAGCAGCTCCATTCACAGGGATGGCTACACCTTC
D gene: NA; V gene: TRBV2; J gene: TRBJ2-3; clone size: NA; CDR3 protein: CASWGGPTDTQYF; CDR3 DNA: TGTGCCAGCTGGGGCGGTCCCACAGATACGCAGTATTTT
D gene: TRBD2; V gene: TRBV10-3; J gene: TRBJ2-1; clone size: many; CDR3 protein: CAISEGTSYNEQFF; CDR3 DNA: TGTGCCATCAGTGAGGGGACTAGTTACAATGAGCAGTTCTTC
D gene: NA; V gene: TRBV19; J gene: TRBJ1-5; clone size: few; CDR3 protein: CASSAPFLGRTNQPQHF; CDR3 DNA: TGTGCCAGTAGTGCCCCCTTTTTGGGACGCACTAATCAGCCCCAGCATTTT
D gene: TRBD2; V gene: TRBV7-9; J gene: TRBJ2-2; clone size: NA; CDR3 protein: CASSVTSGSTGELFF; CDR3 DNA: TGTGCCAGCAGCGTGACTAGCGGGAGCACCGGGGAGCTGTTTTTT
D gene: NA; V gene: TRBV20-1; J gene: TRBJ1-5; clone size: NA; CDR3 protein: CSARVLGAGQPQHF; CDR3 DNA: TGCAGTGCTAGAGTTCTTGGGGCAGGTCAGCCCCAGCATTTT
D gene: NA; V gene: TRBV20-1; J gene: TRBJ2-7; clone size: NA; CDR3 protein: CSAPRQSSYEQYF; CDR3 DNA: TGCAGTGCTCCGCGACAGAGCTCCTACGAGCAGTACTTC
D gene: TRBD1; V gene: TRBV13; J gene: TRBJ1-1; clone size: NA; CDR3 protein: CASSPEDRATEAFF; CDR3 DNA: TGTGCCAGCAGCCCTGAGGACAGGGCTACTGAAGCTTTCTTT
D gene: NA; V gene: TRBV20-1; J gene: TRBJ2-1; clone size: NA; CDR3 protein: CSATRAYYNEQFF; CDR3 DNA: TGCAGTGCTACGCGGGCGTATTACAATGAGCAGTTCTTC
D gene: TRBD1; V gene: TRBV20-1; J gene: TRBJ1-1; clone size: NA; CDR3 protein: CSAPVNRGNTEAFF; CDR3 DNA: TGCAGTGCCCCTGTGAACAGGGGGAACACTGAAGCTTTCTTT
D gene: NA; V gene: TRBV13; J gene: TRBJ2-7; clone size: NA; CDR3 protein: CASSLAGMNYEQYF; CDR3 DNA: TGTGCCAGCAGCTTGGCGGGAATGAACTACGAGCAGTACTTC
D gene: NA; V gene: TRBV12-3/TRBV12-4; J gene: TRBJ1-5; clone size: few; CDR3 protein: CASTYRQANQPQHF; CDR3 DNA: TGTGCCAGCACCTACCGACAGGCCAATCAGCCCCAGCATTTT
D gene: TRBD1; V gene: TRBV6-1; J gene: TRBJ1-1; clone size: NA; CDR3 protein: CASRGQGGLNTEAFF; CDR3 DNA: TGTGCCAGCAGGGGACAGGGAGGTCTGAACACTGAAGCTTTCTTT
D gene: TRBD2; V gene: TRBV27; J gene: TRBJ2-3; clone size: NA; CDR3 protein: CASSPGLAGANTQYF; CDR3 DNA: TGTGCCAGCAGCCCCGGACTAGCGGGAGCCAATACGCAGTATTTT
D gene: TRBD1; V gene: TRBV30; J gene: TRBJ2-1; clone size: NA; CDR3 protein: CAWTYRDRGYNEQFF; CDR3 DNA: TGTGCCTGGACTTACCGGGACAGGGGGTACAATGAGCAGTTCTTC
D gene: NA; V gene: TRBV27; J gene: TRBJ1-6; clone size: few; CDR3 protein: CATTNRDLNNSPLHF; CDR3 DNA: TGTGCCACGACGAACAGGGACCTGAATAATTCACCCCTCCACTTT
D gene: NA; V gene: TRBV29-1; J gene: TRBJ2-1; clone size: few; CDR3 protein: CSVEDPLTGNYNEQFF; CDR3 DNA: TGCAGCGTTGAAGATCCCCTAACAGGGAACTACAATGAGCAGTTCTTC
D gene: NA; V gene: TRBV25-1; J gene: TRBJ1-2; clone size: NA; CDR3 protein: CASSESVGGPYYGYTF; CDR3 DNA: TGTGCCAGCAGTGAATCCGTGGGAGGGCCGTACTATGGCTACACCTTC
D gene: NA; V gene: TRBV12-3/TRBV12-4; J gene: TRBJ2-2; clone size: few; CDR3 protein: CASRAPGELFF; CDR3 DNA: TGTGCCAGCAGGGCCCCCGGGGAGCTGTTTTTT
D gene: NA; V gene: TRBV7-8; J gene: TRBJ2-5; clone size: NA; CDR3 protein: CASSSGTPGPKNEQYF; CDR3 DNA: TGTGCCAGCAGCTCCGGGACACCGGGGCCAAAAAATGAGCAGTACTTC
D gene: NA; V gene: TRBV20-1; J gene: TRBJ1-4; clone size: few; CDR3 protein: CSASPSSNEKLFF; CDR3 DNA: TGCAGTGCTAGTCCCAGTTCTAATGAAAAACTGTTTTTT
D gene: NA; V gene: TRBV3-1; J gene: TRBJ2-3; clone size: few; CDR3 protein: CASSQSHQVSTQYF; CDR3 DNA: TGTGCCAGCAGCCAAAGTCACCAGGTGAGCACGCAGTATTTT